The rows below give T cell receptor beta chains drawn from one sample of a study of TIL therapy for anti-PD-1-resistant metastatic lung cancer. TCRdb's copy holds only in-frame clones and misses some; the assay was immunoSEQ multiplex PCR. In the table there are tens of thousands of clones, roughly two thirds of which are singletons. Sequenced material: blood, taken at baseline. All receptors come from a person aged 25 to 85 with non-small cell lung cancer. Both conserved end residues are trimmed from each CDR3. Fields, in order: J gene, V gene, CDR3 protein.

j_gene: TRBJ2-7; v_gene: TRBV5-6; CDR3aa: ASSLPPDVKQY
j_gene: TRBJ2-5; v_gene: TRBV5-1; CDR3aa: ASSYSGETQY
j_gene: TRBJ1-2; v_gene: TRBV6-1; CDR3aa: ASSDLVFGQYGYT
j_gene: TRBJ2-1; v_gene: TRBV7-3; CDR3aa: ASSPQGGDEQF
j_gene: TRBJ2-1; v_gene: TRBV5-1; CDR3aa: ASSLEAYNEQF
j_gene: TRBJ2-2; v_gene: TRBV9; CDR3aa: ASSVALAGYEDTGELF
j_gene: TRBJ1-2; v_gene: TRBV5-1; CDR3aa: ASSLEGPGTGKGYT
j_gene: TRBJ1-5; v_gene: TRBV7-8; CDR3aa: ASSLDRGYQPQH
j_gene: TRBJ2-2; v_gene: TRBV28; CDR3aa: ASSARQMNTGELF
j_gene: TRBJ2-2; v_gene: TRBV28; CDR3aa: ASSLSGRVTGELF
j_gene: TRBJ2-3; v_gene: TRBV19; CDR3aa: ASSYGLTDTQY
j_gene: TRBJ2-1; v_gene: TRBV7-3; CDR3aa: ASSPFAGYNEQF
j_gene: TRBJ2-5; v_gene: TRBV7-9; CDR3aa: ASRWTDRETQY
j_gene: TRBJ2-7; v_gene: TRBV6-5; CDR3aa: ASSYQGRNEQY
j_gene: TRBJ2-1; v_gene: TRBV11-3; CDR3aa: ASSTGTGGYNEQF
j_gene: TRBJ2-2; v_gene: TRBV28; CDR3aa: AVSGTGELF
j_gene: TRBJ1-1; v_gene: TRBV7-2; CDR3aa: ASSSWDSMNTEAF
j_gene: TRBJ2-1; v_gene: TRBV9; CDR3aa: ASSAGTSYNEQF
j_gene: TRBJ2-3; v_gene: TRBV5-1; CDR3aa: ASSYTMGGARLMQY
j_gene: TRBJ1-2; v_gene: TRBV19; CDR3aa: ASSTGQGYYGYT
j_gene: TRBJ2-1; v_gene: TRBV7-2; CDR3aa: ASSFSGNEQF
j_gene: TRBJ2-7; v_gene: TRBV15; CDR3aa: ATSREGSPYEQY
j_gene: TRBJ2-2; v_gene: TRBV12-2; CDR3aa: ASRPRRLNTGELF
j_gene: TRBJ2-1; v_gene: TRBV19; CDR3aa: ATRGLATQREQF
j_gene: TRBJ2-3; v_gene: TRBV28; CDR3aa: ASTLARGGWTDTQY
j_gene: TRBJ2-2; v_gene: TRBV6-1; CDR3aa: ASSPGLSGELF
j_gene: TRBJ2-6; v_gene: TRBV28; CDR3aa: ASTTPRGLGANVLT
j_gene: TRBJ2-5; v_gene: TRBV5-1; CDR3aa: ASSLGASGAETQY
j_gene: TRBJ1-5; v_gene: TRBV6-1; CDR3aa: ASSASGGNQPQH
j_gene: TRBJ1-2; v_gene: TRBV30; CDR3aa: AWSATGTWGYT
j_gene: TRBJ2-5; v_gene: TRBV2; CDR3aa: ASSELAETQY
j_gene: TRBJ2-5; v_gene: TRBV11-3; CDR3aa: ASSLAFWGSTETQY
j_gene: TRBJ2-7; v_gene: TRBV11-2; CDR3aa: ASSLIGTSGGDPSYEQY
j_gene: TRBJ2-7; v_gene: TRBV27; CDR3aa: ASSFLQTLGEQY
j_gene: TRBJ2-3; v_gene: TRBV11-2; CDR3aa: ASSSLGTGLSDTQY
j_gene: TRBJ2-5; v_gene: TRBV2; CDR3aa: ASSENAVTTQY
j_gene: TRBJ2-1; v_gene: TRBV29-1; CDR3aa: SVDLGSYNEQF